This T cell receptor (beta chain) appears in the sequencing data of a study of cytomegalovirus exposure and HLA in healthy donors. Comment on this clone: Its antigen is unidentified.

Study observations and caveats: The study put some 150 TCR beta chains on its list as cytomegalovirus-associated.

TCRdb's copy holds only in-frame clones and misses some; the assay was immunoSEQ multiplex PCR. Found here are about 200,000 clones, 80% to 85% of them singletons; the top ten hold less than 1.5%. This sequence was found in a woman aged 25-40 years in good health and CMV-seronegative. Source material: PBMCs.

The CDR3 reads CASTIDSNEQYF. Written as DNA, the CDR3 is TGCGCCAGCACCATTGACAGTAACGAGCAGTACTTC. The chain carries TRBV5-1 and TRBJ2-7; tentative D call: TRBD1 (5 bases). The CDR3 length is 12 residues. The ends were cut back, 6 bases at V and 5 bases at J, with 12 bases in the middle. The V gene's germline CDR1 is SGHRS and CDR2 YFSETQ.